This T cell receptor beta chain was recorded in a study of T cells in Graves' hyperthyroidism and ophthalmopathy. This clonotype appeared many times. Amplification targeted TCR beta CDR3 regions from RNA transcripts. The HTBI primer set drove a first-round RT-PCR of the TCR CDR3. TCRdb re-analysed the multiplex PCR reads in MiXCR, keeping a single row per CDR3 protein. Of fewer than 700,000 distinct CDR3 sequences in the sample, 15% to 20% were seen once. Germline-derived CDR1 and CDR2 are SNHLY and FYNNEI. Trimming cost V 6 bases and J 8 bases; bases outside gene matches: 2. The CDR3 contains 12 residues.

The TCR sequence derives from a woman aged 25 to 39 with Graves' hyperthyroidism. The sample was blood. The chain uses TRBV2 and TRBJ2-4; 9 positions agree with TRBD1. CDR3 amino acids: CASRTGGDIQYF. The CDR3 DNA sequence: TGTGCCAGCAGGACAGGGGGGGACATTCAGTACTTC.